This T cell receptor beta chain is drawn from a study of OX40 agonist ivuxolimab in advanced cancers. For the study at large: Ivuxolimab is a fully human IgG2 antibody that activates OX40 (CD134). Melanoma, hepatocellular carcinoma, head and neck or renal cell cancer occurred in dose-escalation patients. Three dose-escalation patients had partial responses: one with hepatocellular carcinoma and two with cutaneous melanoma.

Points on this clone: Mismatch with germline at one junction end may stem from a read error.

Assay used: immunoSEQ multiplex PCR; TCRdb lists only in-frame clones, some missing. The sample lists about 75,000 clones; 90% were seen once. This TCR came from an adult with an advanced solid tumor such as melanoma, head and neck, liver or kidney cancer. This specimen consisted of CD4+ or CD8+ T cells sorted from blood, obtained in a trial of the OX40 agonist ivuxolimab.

For the CDR3, the DNA is TGTGCCAGCAGTGCAACAGGGGCCGGCCTCACTGGAGCTTTCTTT. As protein: CASSATGAGLTGAFF. The chain joins TRBV2 to TRBJ1-1; 7 bases align to TRBD1. Germline V gives CDR1 SNHLY, CDR2 FYNNEI. The CDR3 loop spans 15 amino acids.